This record concerns one T cell receptor (beta chain) sequence. The antigen remains undetermined. PCR amplification relied on 60 Vbeta primers (plus 13 Jbeta primers). Here immunoSEQ multiplex PCR was the method, and the copy in TCRdb shows in-frame clones only, minus some. Of roughly 130,000 clones listed, roughly 80% are singletons. Germline CDR1 is MNHEY and CDR2 is SVGAGI. V lost 5 bases and J lost 7; bases outside the gene matches: 6. This CDR3 contains 14 residues. The sample belongs to a study of cytomegalovirus exposure and HLA in healthy donors. Findings and limits, study-wide: Association with HLA alleles at 0.05 false discovery rate was found for roughly 17,000 TCR beta sequences in a later analysis.

This rearrangement joins TRBV6-5 to TRBJ1-2; 11 bases match TRBD1. Input material: PBMCs. The sequence was obtained from a man aged 30-40 years in good health and CMV-seronegative. The CDR3 coding sequence is TGTGCCAGCAGTAACGGACAGGGGGCTGCTGGCTACACCTTC. Translation gives CASSNGQGAAGYTF.